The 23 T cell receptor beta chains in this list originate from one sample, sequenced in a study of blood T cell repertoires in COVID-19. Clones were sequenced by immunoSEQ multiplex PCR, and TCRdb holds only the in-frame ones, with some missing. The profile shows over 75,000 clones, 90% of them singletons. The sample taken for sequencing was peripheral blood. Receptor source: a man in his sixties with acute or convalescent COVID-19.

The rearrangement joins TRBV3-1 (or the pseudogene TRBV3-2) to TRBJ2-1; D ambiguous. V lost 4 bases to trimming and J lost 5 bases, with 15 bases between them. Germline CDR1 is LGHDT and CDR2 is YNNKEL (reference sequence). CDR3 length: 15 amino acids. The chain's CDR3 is CASSPRLTADNEQFF. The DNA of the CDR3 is TGTGCCAGCAGCCCTCGACTGACCGCGGACAATGAGCAGTTCTTC.

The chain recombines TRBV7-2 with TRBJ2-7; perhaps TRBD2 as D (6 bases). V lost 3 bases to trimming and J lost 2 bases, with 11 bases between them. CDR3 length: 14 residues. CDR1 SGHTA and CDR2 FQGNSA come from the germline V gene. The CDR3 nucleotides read TGTGCCAGCAGCTTCAGCGGGCTCCCCTACGAGCAGTACTTC. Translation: CASSFSGLPYEQYF.

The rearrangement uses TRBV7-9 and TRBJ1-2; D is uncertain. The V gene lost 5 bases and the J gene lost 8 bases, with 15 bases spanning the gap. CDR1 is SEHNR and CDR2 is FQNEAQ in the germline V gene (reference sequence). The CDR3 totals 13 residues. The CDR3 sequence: CASSNDLGSGYTF. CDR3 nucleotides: TGTGCCAGCAGCAACGACCTAGGTTCGGGCTACACCTTC. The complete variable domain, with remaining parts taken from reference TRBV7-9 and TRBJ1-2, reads DTGVSQNPRHKITKRGQNVTFRCDPISEHNRLYWYRQTLGQGPEFLTYFQNEAQLEKSRLLSDRFSAERPKGSFSTLEIQRTEQGDSAMYLCASSNDLGSGYTFGSGTRLTVV.

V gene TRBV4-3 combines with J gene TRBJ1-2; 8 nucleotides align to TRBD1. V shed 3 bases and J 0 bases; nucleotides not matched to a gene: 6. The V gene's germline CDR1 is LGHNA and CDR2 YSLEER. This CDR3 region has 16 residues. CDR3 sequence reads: CASSQLTGAANYGYTF. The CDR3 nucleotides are TGCGCCAGCAGCCAGCTGACAGGGGCAGCTAACTATGGCTACACCTTC.

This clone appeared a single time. In DNA, the CDR3 is TGTGCCAGCAGCTTAGCGGGGCCCGATCAGCCCCAGCATTTT. This translates into CASSLAGPDQPQHF. The chain links TRBV7-8 to TRBJ1-5, with a tentative D call TRBD1 (5 bases). V was pared by 0 bases and J by 5 bases, with 8 bases between. The germline V gene encodes CDR1 SGHVS and CDR2 FQNEAQ. The CDR3 loop spans 14 amino acids.

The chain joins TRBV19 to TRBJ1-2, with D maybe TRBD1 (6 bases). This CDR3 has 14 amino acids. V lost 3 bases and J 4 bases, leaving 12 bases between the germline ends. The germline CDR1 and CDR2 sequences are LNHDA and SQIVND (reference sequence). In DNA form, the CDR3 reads TGTGCCAGTAGTATTATGGACAGTCGCTATGGCTACACCTTC. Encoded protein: CASSIMDSRYGYTF.

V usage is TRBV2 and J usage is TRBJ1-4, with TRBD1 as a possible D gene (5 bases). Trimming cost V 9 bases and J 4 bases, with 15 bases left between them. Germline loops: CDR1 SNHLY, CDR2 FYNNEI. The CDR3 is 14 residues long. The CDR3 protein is CASRPDSLNEKLFF. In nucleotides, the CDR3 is TGTGCCAGTAGACCAGACAGCCTTAATGAAAAACTGTTTTTT.

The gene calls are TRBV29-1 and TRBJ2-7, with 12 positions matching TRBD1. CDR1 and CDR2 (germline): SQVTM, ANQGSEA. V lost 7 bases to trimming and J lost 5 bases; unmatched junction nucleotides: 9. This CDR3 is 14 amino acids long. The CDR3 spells CSALPGQGADEQYF. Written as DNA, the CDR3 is TGCAGCGCGCTTCCGGGACAGGGGGCCGACGAGCAGTACTTC.

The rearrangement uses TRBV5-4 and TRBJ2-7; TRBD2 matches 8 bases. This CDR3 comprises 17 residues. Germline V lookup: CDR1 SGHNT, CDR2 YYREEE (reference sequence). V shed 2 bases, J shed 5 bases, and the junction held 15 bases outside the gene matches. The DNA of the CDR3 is TGTGCCAGCAGCTTCGGGGGGCGAGGTAGCGGGAACAACGAGCAGTACTTC. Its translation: CASSFGGRGSGNNEQYF.

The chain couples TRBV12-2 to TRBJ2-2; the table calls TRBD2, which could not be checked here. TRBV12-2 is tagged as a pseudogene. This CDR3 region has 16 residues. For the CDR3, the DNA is TGTGCAAGTCGCCCCACCAGGACTAGCGGAACCGGGGAGCTGTTTTTT. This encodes CASRPTRTSGTGELFF.

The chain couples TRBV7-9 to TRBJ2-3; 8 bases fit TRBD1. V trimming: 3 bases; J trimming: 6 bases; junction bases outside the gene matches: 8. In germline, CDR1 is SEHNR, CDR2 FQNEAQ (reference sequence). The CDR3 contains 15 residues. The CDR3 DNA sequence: TGTGCCAGCAGCTTTGGAGGGACAGGAGTCGATACGCAGTATTTT. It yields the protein CASSFGGTGVDTQYF.

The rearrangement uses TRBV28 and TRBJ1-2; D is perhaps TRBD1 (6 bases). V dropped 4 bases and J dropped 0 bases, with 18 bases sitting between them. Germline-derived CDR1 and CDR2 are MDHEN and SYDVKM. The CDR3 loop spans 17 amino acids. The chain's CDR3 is CASSYHGDTASNYGYTF. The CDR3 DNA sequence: TGTGCCAGCAGTTACCACGGGGACACCGCTTCTAACTATGGCTACACCTTC.

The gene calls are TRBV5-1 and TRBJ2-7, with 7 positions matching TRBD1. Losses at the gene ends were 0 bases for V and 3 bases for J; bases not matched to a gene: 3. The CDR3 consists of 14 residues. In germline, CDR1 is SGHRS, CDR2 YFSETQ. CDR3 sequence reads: CASSLDRGNYEQYF. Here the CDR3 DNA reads TGCGCCAGCAGCTTGGACAGGGGAAACTACGAGCAGTACTTC.

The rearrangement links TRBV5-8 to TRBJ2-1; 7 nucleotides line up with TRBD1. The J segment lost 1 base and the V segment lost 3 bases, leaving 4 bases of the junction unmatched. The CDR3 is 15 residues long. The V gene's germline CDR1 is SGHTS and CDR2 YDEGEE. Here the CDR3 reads CASSSGTVSYNEQFF. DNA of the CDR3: TGTGCCAGCAGCTCTGGGACAGTATCCTACAATGAGCAGTTCTTC.

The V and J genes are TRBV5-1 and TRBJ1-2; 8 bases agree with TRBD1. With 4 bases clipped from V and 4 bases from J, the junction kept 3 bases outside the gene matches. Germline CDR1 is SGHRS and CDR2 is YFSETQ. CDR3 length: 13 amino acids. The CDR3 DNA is TGCGCCAGCAGCCCAGGGGGCAGCTATGGCTACACCTTC. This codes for CASSPGGSYGYTF.

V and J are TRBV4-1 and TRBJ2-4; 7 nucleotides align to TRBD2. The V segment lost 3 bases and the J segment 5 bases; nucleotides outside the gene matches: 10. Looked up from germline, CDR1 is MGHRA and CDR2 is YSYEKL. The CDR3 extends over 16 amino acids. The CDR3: CASSQNGELAENIQYF. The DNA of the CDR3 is TGCGCCAGCAGCCAGAACGGGGAGCTAGCGGAAAACATTCAGTACTTC.

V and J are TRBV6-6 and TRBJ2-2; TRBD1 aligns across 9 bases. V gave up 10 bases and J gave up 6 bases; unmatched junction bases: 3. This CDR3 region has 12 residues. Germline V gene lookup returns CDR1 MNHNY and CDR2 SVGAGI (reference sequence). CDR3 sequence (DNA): TGTGCCATCAGGACAGGGGCCGGGGAGCTGTTTTTT. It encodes CAIRTGAGELFF.

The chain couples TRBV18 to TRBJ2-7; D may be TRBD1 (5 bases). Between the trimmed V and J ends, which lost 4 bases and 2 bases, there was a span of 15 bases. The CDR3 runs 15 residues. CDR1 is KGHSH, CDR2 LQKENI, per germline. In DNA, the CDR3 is TGTGCCAGCTCACTCCGGACACTGCCTACCTACGAGCAGTACTTC. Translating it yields CASSLRTLPTYEQYF.

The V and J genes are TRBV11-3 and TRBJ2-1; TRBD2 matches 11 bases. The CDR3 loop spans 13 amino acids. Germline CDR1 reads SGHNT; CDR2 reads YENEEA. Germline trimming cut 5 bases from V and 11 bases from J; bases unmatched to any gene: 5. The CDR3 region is CASSPLAGGQQFF. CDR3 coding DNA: TGTGCCAGCAGCCCTTTAGCGGGAGGGCAGCAGTTCTTC.

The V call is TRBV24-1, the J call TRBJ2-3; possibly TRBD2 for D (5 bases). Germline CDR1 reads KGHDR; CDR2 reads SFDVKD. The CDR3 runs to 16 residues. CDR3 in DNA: TGTGCGGTTTGGTCCGGGGATGATTTTGGGACAGATACGCAGTATTTT. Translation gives CAVWSGDDFGTDTQYF.

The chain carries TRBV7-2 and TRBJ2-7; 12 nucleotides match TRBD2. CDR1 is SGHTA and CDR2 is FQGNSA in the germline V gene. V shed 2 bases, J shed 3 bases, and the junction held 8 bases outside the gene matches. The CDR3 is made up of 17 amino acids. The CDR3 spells CASSLQRLAGEGYEQYF. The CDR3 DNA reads TGTGCCAGCAGCTTACAAAGACTAGCGGGAGAGGGCTACGAGCAGTACTTC.

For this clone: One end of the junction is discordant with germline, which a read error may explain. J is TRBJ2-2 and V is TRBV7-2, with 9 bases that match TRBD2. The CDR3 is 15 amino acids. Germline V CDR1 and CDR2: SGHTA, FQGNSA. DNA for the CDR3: TGTGCCCGCAGCTCGGCGGGGGGGGATACCGGGGAGCTGTTTTTT. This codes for CARSSAGGDTGELFF.

The CDR3 bases are TGTGCCAGCAGCGTAGAGGCAGGACGAACCGGAGGAACTAATGAAAAACTGTTTTTT. It yields the protein CASSVEAGRTGGTNEKLFF. J is TRBJ1-4 and V is TRBV9, with D unclear. This CDR3 spans 19 amino acids. Germline V gene lookup returns CDR1 SGDLS and CDR2 YYNGEE. V was shortened by 0 bases and J by 1 base, with 19 bases between the two germline ends. The full variable domain, rest sourced from reference TRBV9 and TRBJ1-4, is DSGVTQTPKHLITATGQRVTLRCSPRSGDLSVYWYQQSLDQGLQFLIQYYNGEERAKGNILERFSAQQFPDLHSELNLSSLELGDSALYFCASSVEAGRTGGTNEKLFFGSGTQLSVL.